This is a list of T cell receptor beta chains from one sample in a study of T cells in Graves' hyperthyroidism and ophthalmopathy. In TCRdb, the multiplex PCR reads were re-called with MiXCR into one record per CDR3 protein. The sample shows roughly 160,000 distinct CDR3 sequences, 9.4% of them seen only once. The sample was blood. These receptors all come from a woman under 30 with Graves' hyperthyroidism that later progressed to Graves' ophthalmopathy. Each CDR3 is given with its conserved first and last residue. The D gene is left open where the match is weak. Clone size appears in some rows only: once, few, many, or a class for an expanded clone.

size	V	D	J	DNA	CDR3
many	TRBV19	NA	TRBJ1-1	TGTGCCAGTAGTATGGGGGCCGCCTGGTGGGGGGCTAACCAGAACACTGAAGCTTTCTTT	CASSMGAAWWGANQNTEAFF
few	TRBV25-1	NA	TRBJ2-2	TGTGCCAGCAGTGATCCCACCGGGGAGCTGTTTTTT	CASSDPTGELFF
NA	TRBV5-4	NA	TRBJ1-1	TGTGCCAGCAGCCCCCCCCCCAAGGGACCCAACCTTTTTCACACTGAAGCTTTCTTT	CASSPPPKGPNLFHTEAFF
many	TRBV20-1	NA	TRBJ1-6	TGCAGTGCTAGACCGGTGCCGATTAATAATTCACCCCTCCACTTT	CSARPVPINNSPLHF
NA	TRBV7-9	NA	TRBJ2-5	TGTGCCAGCAGCTTACTCGTGAGCGGGGAGACCCAGTACTTC	CASSLLVSGETQYF
many	TRBV6-1	TRBD1	TRBJ2-5	TGTGCCAGCAGTGTTGGGACAGGGGTTGGGGAGACCCAGTACTTC	CASSVGTGVGETQYF
few	TRBV20-1	TRBD2	TRBJ2-5	TGCAGTGCTAGAGATTTGGGACTAGCGGGAGGGAGGTACCAAGAGACCCAGTACTTC	CSARDLGLAGGRYQETQYF
many	TRBV12-3/TRBV12-4	TRBD1	TRBJ2-3	TGTGCCAGCAGGCAACCGGGACAGGGGGTAACAGATACGCAGTATTTT	CASRQPGQGVTDTQYF
NA	TRBV20-1	TRBD1	TRBJ1-5	TGCAGTGCTAGAAATTTAGGGACAGGCGGCAATCAGCCCCAGCATTTT	CSARNLGTGGNQPQHF
many	TRBV4-1	TRBD1	TRBJ1-1	TGCGCCAGCAGCCAACCGGACAGGCCGGGCACTGAAGCTTTCTTT	CASSQPDRPGTEAFF
many	TRBV6-5	NA	TRBJ2-7	TGTGCCAGCAGTTACGTCGCCAGCTACGAGCAGTACTTC	CASSYVASYEQYF
many	TRBV28	TRBD1	TRBJ1-2	TGTGCCAGCAAGATACGATCCTCCCGGGACAGTAACTATGGCTACACCTTC	CASKIRSSRDSNYGYTF
many	TRBV20-1	NA	TRBJ2-7	TGCAGTGCTAGAGGGGTGAAGAGGACCTACGAGCAGTACTTC	CSARGVKRTYEQYF
few	TRBV7-9	TRBD2	TRBJ2-7	TGTGCCAGCAGGGGGGGGGGTTCTTCCTACGAGCAGTACTTC	CASRGGGSSYEQYF
many	TRBV20-1	TRBD2	TRBJ2-3	TGCAGTGCTAGTCCTAGCGGGAGCTCAGATACGCAGTATTTT	CSASPSGSSDTQYF
few	TRBV20-1	TRBD2	TRBJ2-3	TGCAGTGCTAGGGGCGGGGGGGGAGGCCTGGGGGATACGCAGTATTTT	CSARGGGGGLGDTQYF
many	TRBV30	NA	TRBJ2-1	TGTGCCTGGAGTCTTATAGACCGGGGGGCTAGTGAGCAGTTCTTC	CAWSLIDRGASEQFF
many	TRBV20-1	TRBD2	TRBJ2-3	TGCAGTGCTAGTTCACCTAGCGGGATCACAGATACGCAGTATTTT	CSASSPSGITDTQYF
NA	TRBV2	NA	TRBJ1-1	TGTGCCAGCAGTGAAGACGGGGGGCGTTGGGAAGCTTTCTTC	CASSEDGGRWEAFF
many	TRBV14	NA	TRBJ2-3	TGTGCCAGCAGCGGGCGACAGGTCCCCACAGATACGCAGTATTTT	CASSGRQVPTDTQYF
many	TRBV19	NA	TRBJ1-1	TGTGCCAGTAGCCCCCCTGCGTGGGAAATGAACACTGAAGCTTTCTTT	CASSPPAWEMNTEAFF
few	TRBV5-5	NA	TRBJ1-4	TGTGCCAGCAGCTTTGGGACAACCGAAAAACTGTTTTTT	CASSFGTTEKLFF
many	TRBV12-3/TRBV12-4	NA	TRBJ1-5	TGTGCCAGCAGTGTCTCCAGCAATCAGCCCCAGCATTTT	CASSVSSNQPQHF
many	TRBV20-1	NA	TRBJ1-2	TGCAGTGCTAGTGGACGGGGGGCTTATGGCTACACCTTC	CSASGRGAYGYTF
many	TRBV29-1	TRBD1	TRBJ2-3	TGCAGCGTTCGTTCGAACAGGGGAGATACGCAGTATTTT	CSVRSNRGDTQYF
many	TRBV6-1	NA	TRBJ2-5	TGTGCCAGCAGTGGTTCGTGGGGGGACCCAGAAGAGACCCAGTACTTC	CASSGSWGDPEETQYF
many	TRBV7-8	NA	TRBJ2-6	TGTGCCAGCAGCTGGGACAGGGCACTAGCGGGGGGGGCCAACGTCCTGACTTTC	CASSWDRALAGGANVLTF
few	TRBV6-2/TRBV6-3	NA	TRBJ2-7	TGTGCCAGCAGTTTCCGAGGCTTCTACGAGCAGTACTTC	CASSFRGFYEQYF
few	TRBV6-1	NA	TRBJ2-2	TGTGCCAGCTGGTGGGGCAGGGTACAGGGTCGGGACGGGGAGCTGTTTTTT	CASWWGRVQGRDGELFF
NA	TRBV4-1	TRBD2	TRBJ2-1	TGCGCCAGCAGCCGGACTAGCGGGGGGGTGTACAATGAGCAGTTCTTC	CASSRTSGGVYNEQFF
many	TRBV7-9	TRBD1	TRBJ1-1	TGTGCCAGCAGAGAACAGGGGTTGGGCACTGAAGCTTTCTTT	CASREQGLGTEAFF
few	TRBV9	TRBD1	TRBJ2-5	TGTGCCAGCAGCCCTGGGACAGGGACAGAGACCCAGTACTTC	CASSPGTGTETQYF
many	TRBV19	TRBD1	TRBJ1-1	TGTGCCAGTAGTACCCTCGACAGGGCTGAAGCTTTCTTT	CASSTLDRAEAFF
many	TRBV11-2	NA	TRBJ2-1	TGTGCCAGCAGCTCAGCCCTAGGCCATGAGCAGTTCTTC	CASSSALGHEQFF
NA	TRBV7-9	TRBD1	TRBJ1-2	TGTGCCAGCAGCGACAGGGGCCATGGCTACACCTTC	CASSDRGHGYTF
many	TRBV3-1	NA	TRBJ1-1	TGTGCCAGCAGCCCCGGGATAGTGCGGGAGGTTTTCTTT	CASSPGIVREVFF
few	TRBV19	NA	TRBJ1-3	TGTGCCAGTAGTCTGCTTTCTGGAAACACCATATATTTT	CASSLLSGNTIYF
NA	TRBV6-1	TRBD1	TRBJ2-5	TGTGCCAGCAGTCTCAAGGGACAGGGGGTAGAGACCCAGTACTTC	CASSLKGQGVETQYF
many	TRBV10-3	NA	TRBJ1-2	TGTGCCATCAGTGAGATAAACTATGGCTACACCTTC	CAISEINYGYTF
many	TRBV19	TRBD1	TRBJ2-1	TGTGCCAGTAGTAGCTGGGACAGGGGGACAAATGAGCAGTTCTTC	CASSSWDRGTNEQFF
many	TRBV6-1	TRBD1	TRBJ1-1	TGTGCCAGCGAACCGCCAGGGGGGACTGAAGCTTTCTTT	CASEPPGGTEAFF
few	TRBV20-1	TRBD2	TRBJ2-3	TGCAGTGCTAGAGATCCCCTAGCGGGGGGGGGTAGCACAGATACGCAGTATTTT	CSARDPLAGGGSTDTQYF
many	TRBV6-1	NA	TRBJ2-1	TGTGCCAGCATCCTCATACCGGGGCAGAGAAAGATCTTC	CASILIPGQRKIF
many	TRBV30	NA	TRBJ2-3	TGTGCCTGGGATCGCGGCTCTAGCACAGATACGCAGTATTTT	CAWDRGSSTDTQYF
many	TRBV19	TRBD1	TRBJ1-2	TGTGCCAGCGCCGGACAGGAAATCTATGGCTACACCTTC	CASAGQEIYGYTF
many	TRBV15	NA	TRBJ1-1	TGTGCCACCAGCCCTCCCGGAGGGGCTGCGAGTACTGAAGCTTTCTTT	CATSPPGGAASTEAFF
many	TRBV12-3/TRBV12-4	NA	TRBJ1-2	TGTGCCAGCAGCCCGGGTCCTGGGTATGGCTACACCTTC	CASSPGPGYGYTF
NA	TRBV12-3/TRBV12-4	NA	TRBJ1-1	TGTGCCAGCACCCCGGCAGGGAGAGGGGTCACAAAACACCAAAACACTGAGGCTTTCTTT	CASTPAGRGVTKHQNTEAFF